Listed below are T cell receptor beta chains from one sample, sequenced in a study of somatic mutations in cytotoxic T cells in rheumatoid arthritis. The method was immunoSEQ multiplex PCR; TCRdb's version includes in-frame clones alone and lacks a portion of them. The data show approximately 20,000 clones, over 70% seen once. Source material: CD8+ T cells sorted from blood. The receptors shown here come from a woman aged 50 to 65 in good health. The CDR3 runs from the conserved cysteine through the conserved F or W. Each record gives: CDR3 protein, CDR3 DNA, J gene, D gene, V gene, clone size. A D gene is named only where the DNA matches it firmly. Size is omitted from some rows. Given values are once, few, many or a class for expanded clones.

CDR3 protein: CASALTGDHEQYF
CDR3 DNA: TGTGCTAGTGCCCTGACAGGGGACCACGAGCAGTACTTC
J gene: TRBJ2-7
D gene: TRBD1
V gene: TRBV12-5
clone size: .

CDR3 protein: CASSLELAGVGNEQFF
CDR3 DNA: TGTGCCAGCAGCTTAGAACTAGCGGGAGTAGGAAATGAGCAGTTCTTC
J gene: TRBJ2-1
D gene: TRBD2
V gene: TRBV13
clone size: .

CDR3 protein: CASAAGTLNTEAFF
CDR3 DNA: TGTGCCAGCGCGGCGGGGACTTTGAACACTGAAGCTTTCTTT
J gene: TRBJ1-1
D gene: .
V gene: TRBV2
clone size: .

CDR3 protein: CAISPTDKGHTEAFF
CDR3 DNA: TGTGCCATCAGTCCCACGGACAAGGGCCACACTGAAGCTTTCTTT
J gene: TRBJ1-1
D gene: .
V gene: TRBV10-3
clone size: once

CDR3 protein: CASRLGGGAKETQYF
CDR3 DNA: TGCGCCAGCAGACTTGGCGGGGGGGCGAAAGAGACCCAGTACTTC
J gene: TRBJ2-5
D gene: TRBD2
V gene: TRBV4-1
clone size: .

CDR3 protein: CASSSTTSGATGELFF
CDR3 DNA: TGTGCCAGCAGCTCAACTACTAGCGGGGCGACCGGGGAGCTGTTTTTT
J gene: TRBJ2-2
D gene: TRBD2
V gene: TRBV7-6
clone size: .

CDR3 protein: CASSLDWGTGNTIYF
CDR3 DNA: TGTGCCAGCAGCTTAGACTGGGGGACTGGAAACACCATATATTTT
J gene: TRBJ1-3
D gene: .
V gene: TRBV7-9
clone size: .

CDR3 protein: CASSPWGGADNEQFF
CDR3 DNA: TGTGCCAGCAGCCCATGGGGGGGAGCCGACAATGAGCAGTTCTTC
J gene: TRBJ2-1
D gene: TRBD2
V gene: TRBV7-9
clone size: .

CDR3 protein: CAWSAPGTGFYEQYF
CDR3 DNA: TGTGCCTGGAGCGCCCCCGGGACAGGGTTCTACGAGCAGTACTTC
J gene: TRBJ2-7
D gene: TRBD1
V gene: TRBV30
clone size: .

CDR3 protein: CASSLDAGSNYGYTF
CDR3 DNA: TGTGCCAGCAGCTTAGATGCAGGGTCAAACTATGGCTACACCTTC
J gene: TRBJ1-2
D gene: .
V gene: TRBV11-2
clone size: .

CDR3 protein: CASSTQGNEQFF
CDR3 DNA: TGTGCCAGCAGTACACAGGGGAATGAGCAGTTCTTC
J gene: TRBJ2-1
D gene: TRBD1
V gene: TRBV27
clone size: .

CDR3 protein: CASSPSAVVGTSGKTDTQYF
CDR3 DNA: TGTGCCAGCAGTCCTTCGGCGGTGGTTGGGACTAGCGGGAAAACAGATACGCAGTATTTT
J gene: TRBJ2-3
D gene: TRBD2
V gene: TRBV28
clone size: .

CDR3 protein: CASSLAALRVGTEAFF
CDR3 DNA: TGTGCCAGCAGCTTAGCAGCCTTGAGGGTAGGCACTGAAGCTTTCTTT
J gene: TRBJ1-1
D gene: .
V gene: TRBV7-9
clone size: once

CDR3 protein: CASSPGRGSGANVLTF
CDR3 DNA: TGTGCCAGCAGCCCAGGGAGGGGCTCTGGGGCCAACGTCCTGACTTTC
J gene: TRBJ2-6
D gene: TRBD2
V gene: TRBV5-6
clone size: .

CDR3 protein: CASSLGIRCGTENNTGELFF
CDR3 DNA: TGTGCCAGCAGCTTAGGTATTAGGTGCGGGACAGAAAATAACACCGGGGAGCTGTTTTTT
J gene: TRBJ2-2
D gene: .
V gene: TRBV7-4
clone size: .

CDR3 protein: CASSQDSSGANVLTF
CDR3 DNA: TGTGCCAGCAGCCAAGATAGCTCTGGGGCCAACGTCCTGACTTTC
J gene: TRBJ2-6
D gene: .
V gene: TRBV16
clone size: few

CDR3 protein: CASSEASGEWSNQPQHF
CDR3 DNA: TGTGCCAGCAGTGAAGCTTCAGGAGAATGGAGCAATCAGCCCCAGCATTTT
J gene: TRBJ1-5
D gene: .
V gene: TRBV2
clone size: .

CDR3 protein: CASSFDSNQPQHF
CDR3 DNA: TGTGCCAGCAGTTTCGACAGTAATCAGCCCCAGCATTTT
J gene: TRBJ1-5
D gene: .
V gene: TRBV6-5
clone size: .

CDR3 protein: CATKRDSSSNQPQHF
CDR3 DNA: TGTGCGACCAAGCGGGACAGCAGTAGCAATCAGCCCCAGCATTTT
J gene: TRBJ1-5
D gene: TRBD1
V gene: TRBV10-3
clone size: .

CDR3 protein: CASSFGMSGGTEAFF
CDR3 DNA: TGTGCCAGCAGTTTCGGGATGTCGGGCGGCACTGAAGCTTTCTTT
J gene: TRBJ1-1
D gene: .
V gene: TRBV27
clone size: .

CDR3 protein: CASSQQGTREETQYF
CDR3 DNA: TGCGCCAGCAGCCAACAGGGAACGCGGGAAGAGACCCAGTACTTC
J gene: TRBJ2-5
D gene: .
V gene: TRBV4-1
clone size: .

CDR3 protein: CASSLALAGGNTDTQYF
CDR3 DNA: TGTGCCAGCAGCTTAGCACTAGCGGGGGGGAACACAGATACGCAGTATTTT
J gene: TRBJ2-3
D gene: TRBD2
V gene: TRBV7-6
clone size: .

CDR3 protein: CASSLGSQQFF
CDR3 DNA: TGTGCCAGCAGCTTAGGTTCTCAGCAGTTCTTC
J gene: TRBJ2-1
D gene: .
V gene: TRBV11-1
clone size: .

CDR3 protein: CARSTGCRVRGQNTGELFF
CDR3 DNA: TGTGCCAGAAGCACGGGATGTAGGGTTAGGGGGCAGAACACCGGGGAGCTGTTTTTT
J gene: TRBJ2-2
D gene: .
V gene: TRBV21-1
clone size: .

CDR3 protein: CASSLLWGAGETQYF
CDR3 DNA: TGTGCCAGCAGCTTATTGTGGGGGGCCGGGGAGACCCAGTACTTC
J gene: TRBJ2-5
D gene: .
V gene: TRBV7-6
clone size: .

CDR3 protein: CATYDGTYTDTQYF
CDR3 DNA: TGTGCCACCTACGATGGGACCTACACAGATACGCAGTATTTT
J gene: TRBJ2-3
D gene: .
V gene: TRBV10-3
clone size: .

CDR3 protein: CASSVGHENTEAFF
CDR3 DNA: TGTGCCAGCAGTGTTGGACACGAGAACACTGAAGCTTTCTTT
J gene: TRBJ1-1
D gene: .
V gene: TRBV6-1
clone size: .